The source of this TCR beta chain is a study of shared clonotypes between healthy human individuals. Study findings and constraints: Non-shared clonotypes showed lower generation probabilities than clonotypes common to all four donors.

Profiling relied on immunoSEQ multiplex PCR, and the TCRdb table lists in-frame clones only, not all of them. The sample lists 550,000 to 700,000 clones, roughly 73% occurring once. This clone was picked up a small number of times. No antigen is known for it. This receptor was taken from a woman aged 25 to 39 in good health. The sample consisted of memory CD4+ T cells sorted from blood. Subset denoted: CD45RA-negative fraction.

The CDR3 loop reads CASSDGEAFF. The CDR3 DNA reads as TGTGCCAGCAGTGATGGTGAAGCTTTCTTT. This chain joins TRBV25-1 and TRBJ1-1; D unclear. The V gene's germline CDR1 is MGHDK and CDR2 SYGVNS. The CDR3 has 10 residues. V was cut by 3 bases and J by 7 bases, with 3 bases left in between.